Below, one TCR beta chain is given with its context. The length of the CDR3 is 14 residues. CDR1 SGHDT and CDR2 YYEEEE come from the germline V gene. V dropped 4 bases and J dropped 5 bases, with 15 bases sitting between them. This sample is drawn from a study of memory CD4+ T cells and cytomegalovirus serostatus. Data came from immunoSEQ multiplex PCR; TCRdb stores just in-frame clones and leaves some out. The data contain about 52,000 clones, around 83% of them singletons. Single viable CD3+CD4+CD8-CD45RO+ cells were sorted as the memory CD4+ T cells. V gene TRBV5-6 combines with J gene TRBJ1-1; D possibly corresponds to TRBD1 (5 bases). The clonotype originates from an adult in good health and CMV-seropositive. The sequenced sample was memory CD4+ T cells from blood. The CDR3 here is CASSPDTRGTEAFF. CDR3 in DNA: TGTGCCAGCAGCCCGGACACCCGAGGGACTGAAGCTTTCTTT.